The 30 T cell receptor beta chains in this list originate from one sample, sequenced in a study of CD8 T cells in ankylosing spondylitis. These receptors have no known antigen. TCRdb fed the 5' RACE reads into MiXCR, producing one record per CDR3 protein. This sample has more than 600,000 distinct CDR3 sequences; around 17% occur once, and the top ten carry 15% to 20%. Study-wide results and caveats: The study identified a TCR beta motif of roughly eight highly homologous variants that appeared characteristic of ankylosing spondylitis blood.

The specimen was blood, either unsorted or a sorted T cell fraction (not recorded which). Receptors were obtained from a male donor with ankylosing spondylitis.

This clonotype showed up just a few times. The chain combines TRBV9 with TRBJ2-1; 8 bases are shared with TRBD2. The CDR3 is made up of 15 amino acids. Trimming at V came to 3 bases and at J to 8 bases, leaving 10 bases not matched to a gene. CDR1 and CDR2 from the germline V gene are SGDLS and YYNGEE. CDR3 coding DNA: TGTGCCAGCAGCGCAAGCGGGAGTATTATCGATGAGCAGTTCTTC. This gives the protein CASSASGSIIDEQFF.

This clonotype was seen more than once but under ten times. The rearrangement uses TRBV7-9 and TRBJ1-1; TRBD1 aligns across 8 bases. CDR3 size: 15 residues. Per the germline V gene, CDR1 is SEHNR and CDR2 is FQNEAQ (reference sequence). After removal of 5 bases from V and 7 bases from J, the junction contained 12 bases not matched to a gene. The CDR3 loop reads CASSGPTGDGGEAFF. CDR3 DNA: TGTGCCAGCAGCGGACCGACAGGGGATGGTGGTGAAGCTTTCTTT.

The chain's CDR3 is CASSFGTGFTGELFF. The CDR3 bases are TGTGCCAGCAGCTTCGGGACAGGGTTTACCGGGGAGCTGTTTTTT. This sequence joins TRBV7-2 and TRBJ2-2; 9 bases match TRBD1. V shed 3 bases and J 5 bases; nucleotides not matched to a gene: 4. Germline assignment: CDR1 SGHTA and CDR2 FQGNSA. CDR3 size: 15 residues.

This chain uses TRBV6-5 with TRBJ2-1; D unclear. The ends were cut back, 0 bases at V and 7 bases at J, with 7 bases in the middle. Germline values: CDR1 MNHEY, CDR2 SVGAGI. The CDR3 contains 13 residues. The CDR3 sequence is CASSYSLRNEQFF. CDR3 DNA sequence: TGTGCCAGCAGTTACTCCCTCAGAAATGAGCAGTTCTTC.

In DNA, the CDR3 is TGCAGTGCTAGAGATCCAAACGCCTACGAGCAGTACTTC. Translating it yields CSARDPNAYEQYF. V is TRBV20-1 and J is TRBJ2-7; D remains unclear. The germline V gene encodes CDR1 DFQATT and CDR2 SNEGSKA (reference sequence). V was trimmed by 0 bases and J by 2 bases, leaving 8 bases between them. CDR3 size: 13 residues.

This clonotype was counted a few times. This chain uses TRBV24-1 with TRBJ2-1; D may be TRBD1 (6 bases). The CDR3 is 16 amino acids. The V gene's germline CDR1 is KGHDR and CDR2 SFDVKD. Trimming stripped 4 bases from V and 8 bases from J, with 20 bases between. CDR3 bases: TGTGCCACCAGTGACCCCGACAGGACCGGCTTCGATGAGCAGTTCTTC. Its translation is CATSDPDRTGFDEQFF.

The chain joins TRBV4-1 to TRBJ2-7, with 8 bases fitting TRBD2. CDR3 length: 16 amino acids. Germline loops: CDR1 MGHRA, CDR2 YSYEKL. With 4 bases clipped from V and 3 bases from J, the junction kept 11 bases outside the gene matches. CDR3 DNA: TGCGCCAGCAGCCCTCAGTCCGGGACTAGGGACTACGAGCAGTACTTC. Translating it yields CASSPQSGTRDYEQYF.

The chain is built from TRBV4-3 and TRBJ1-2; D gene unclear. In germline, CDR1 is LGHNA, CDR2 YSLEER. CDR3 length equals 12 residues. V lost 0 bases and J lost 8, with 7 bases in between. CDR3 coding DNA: TGCGCCAGCAGCCAAGAACATCGCGGCTACACCTTC. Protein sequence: CASSQEHRGYTF.

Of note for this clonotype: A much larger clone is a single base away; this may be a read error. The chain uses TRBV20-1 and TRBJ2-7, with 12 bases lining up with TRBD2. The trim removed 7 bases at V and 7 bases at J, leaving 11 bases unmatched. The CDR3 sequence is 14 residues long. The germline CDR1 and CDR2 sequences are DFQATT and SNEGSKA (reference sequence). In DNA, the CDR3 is TGCAGTGTTACTAGCGGGAGGCCCACGCGGGAGCAGTACTTC. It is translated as CSVTSGRPTREQYF.

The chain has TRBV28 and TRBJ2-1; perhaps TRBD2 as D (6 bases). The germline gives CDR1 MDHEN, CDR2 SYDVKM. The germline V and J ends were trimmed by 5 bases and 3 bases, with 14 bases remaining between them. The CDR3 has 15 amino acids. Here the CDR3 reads CASSPPSRGYNEQFF. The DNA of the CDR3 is TGTGCCAGCAGTCCCCCCTCGCGGGGCTACAATGAGCAGTTCTTC.

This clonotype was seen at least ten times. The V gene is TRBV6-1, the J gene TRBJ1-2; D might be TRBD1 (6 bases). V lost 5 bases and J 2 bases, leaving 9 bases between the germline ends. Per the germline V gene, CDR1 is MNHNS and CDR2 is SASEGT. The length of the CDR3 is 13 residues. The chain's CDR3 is CASSRRGNYGYTF. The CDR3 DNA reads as TGTGCCAGCAGTAGGAGGGGGAACTATGGCTACACCTTC.

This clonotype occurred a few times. CDR3 sequence reads: CASSSSGTVYEQYF. CDR3 nucleotide sequence: TGTGCCAGCAGCTCCTCCGGGACAGTCTACGAGCAGTACTTC. This chain connects TRBV7-2 to TRBJ2-7; 7 bases map to TRBD1. V dropped 4 bases and J dropped 3; count of bases not matched to a gene: 6. CDR3 length equals 14 residues. Germline CDR1 SGHTA, CDR2 FQGNSA.

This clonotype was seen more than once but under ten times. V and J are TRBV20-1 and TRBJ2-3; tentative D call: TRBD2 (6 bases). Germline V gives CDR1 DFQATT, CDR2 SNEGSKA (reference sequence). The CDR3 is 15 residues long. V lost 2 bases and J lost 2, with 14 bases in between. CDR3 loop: CSARSGTEFTDTQYF. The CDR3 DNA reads TGCAGTGCTAGATCCGGGACTGAATTCACAGATACGCAGTATTTT.

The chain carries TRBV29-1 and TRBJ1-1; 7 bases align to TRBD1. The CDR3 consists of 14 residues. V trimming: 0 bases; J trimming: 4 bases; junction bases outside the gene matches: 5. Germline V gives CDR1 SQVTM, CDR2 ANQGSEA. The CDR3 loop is CSVEEGAGGTEAFF. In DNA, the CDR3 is TGCAGCGTTGAAGAGGGGGCAGGGGGCACTGAAGCTTTCTTT.

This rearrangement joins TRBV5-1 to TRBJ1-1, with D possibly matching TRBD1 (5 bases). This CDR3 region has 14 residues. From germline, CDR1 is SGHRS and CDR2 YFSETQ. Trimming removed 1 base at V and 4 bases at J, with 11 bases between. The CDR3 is CASSLQQESTEAFF. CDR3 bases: TGCGCCAGCAGCTTGCAACAGGAGTCCACTGAAGCTTTCTTT.

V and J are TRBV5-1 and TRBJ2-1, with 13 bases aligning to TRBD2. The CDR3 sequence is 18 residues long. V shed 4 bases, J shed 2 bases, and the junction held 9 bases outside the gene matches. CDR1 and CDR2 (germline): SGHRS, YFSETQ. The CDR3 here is CASSGGLAGVGPYNEQFF. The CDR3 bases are TGCGCCAGCAGCGGTGGACTAGCGGGAGTGGGCCCCTACAATGAGCAGTTCTTC.

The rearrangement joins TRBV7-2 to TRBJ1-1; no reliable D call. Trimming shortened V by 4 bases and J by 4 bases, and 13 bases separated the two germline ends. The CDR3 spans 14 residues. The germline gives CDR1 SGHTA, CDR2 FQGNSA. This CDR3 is CASSSTWGTTEAFF. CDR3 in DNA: TGTGCCAGCAGCTCGACATGGGGTACCACTGAAGCTTTCTTT.

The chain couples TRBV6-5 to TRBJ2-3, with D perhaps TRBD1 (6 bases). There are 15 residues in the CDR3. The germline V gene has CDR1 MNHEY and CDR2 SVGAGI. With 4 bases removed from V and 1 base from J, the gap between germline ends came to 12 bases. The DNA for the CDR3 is TGTGCCAGCAGTTCTAGGGGGTGGGGCACAGATACGCAGTATTTT. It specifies CASSSRGWGTDTQYF.

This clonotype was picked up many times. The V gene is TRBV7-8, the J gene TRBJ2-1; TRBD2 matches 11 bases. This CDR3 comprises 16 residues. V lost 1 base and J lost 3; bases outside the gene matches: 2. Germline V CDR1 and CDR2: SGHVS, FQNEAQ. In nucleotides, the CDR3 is TGTGCCAGCAGCTTAGGGCTAGCGGGGGGCTACAATGAGCAGTTCTTC. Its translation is CASSLGLAGGYNEQFF.

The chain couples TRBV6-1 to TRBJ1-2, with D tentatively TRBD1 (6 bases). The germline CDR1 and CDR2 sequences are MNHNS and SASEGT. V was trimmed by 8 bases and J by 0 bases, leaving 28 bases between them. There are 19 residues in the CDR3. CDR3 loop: CASPGRGGGGSTSNYGYTF. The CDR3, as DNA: TGTGCCAGCCCGGGTCGAGGGGGGGGAGGGAGCACCTCTAACTATGGCTACACCTTC.

The CDR3 nucleotides read TGTGCCAGCAGCCCCCGACGGACAGGGGGGAACTATGGCTACACCTTC. Translated, it gives CASSPRRTGGNYGYTF. The V call is TRBV5-6, the J call TRBJ1-2; 10 bases are shared with TRBD1. Trimming removed 4 bases from V and 2 bases from J; junction bases left unmatched: 8. The CDR3 runs to 16 residues. Germline values: CDR1 SGHDT, CDR2 YYEEEE. Full variable domain (rest looked up from reference TRBV5-6 and TRBJ1-2): DAGVTQSPTHLIKTRGQQVTLRCSPKSGHDTVSWYQQALGQGPQFIFQYYEEEERQRGNFPDRFSGHQFPNYSSELNVNALLLGDSALYLCASSPRRTGGNYGYTFGSGTRLTVV.

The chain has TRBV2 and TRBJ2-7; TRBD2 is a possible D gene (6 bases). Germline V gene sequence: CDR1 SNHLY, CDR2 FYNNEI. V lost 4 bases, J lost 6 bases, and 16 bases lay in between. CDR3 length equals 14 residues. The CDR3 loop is CASSASGGIGEQYF. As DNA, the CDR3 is TGTGCCAGCAGTGCAAGTGGAGGGATTGGCGAGCAGTACTTC.

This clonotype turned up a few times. Here the CDR3 reads CASSRPGGDADTQYF. The CDR3 nucleotides are TGTGCCAGCAGCCGCCCCGGGGGGGATGCAGATACGCAGTATTTT. This chain connects TRBV4-2 to TRBJ2-3; 8 bases line up with TRBD2. CDR1 and CDR2 (germline): LGHNA, YNFKEQ. CDR3 length: 15 residues. Trimming cost V 4 bases and J 4 bases; bases outside gene matches: 7.

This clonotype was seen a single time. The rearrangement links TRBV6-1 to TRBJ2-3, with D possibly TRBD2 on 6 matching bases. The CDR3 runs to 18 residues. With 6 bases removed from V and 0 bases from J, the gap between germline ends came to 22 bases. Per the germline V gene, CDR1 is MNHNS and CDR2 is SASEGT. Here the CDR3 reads CASSPRRRARSSTDTQYF. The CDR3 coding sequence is TGTGCCAGCAGCCCCCGCCGGAGGGCCAGATCTAGCACAGATACGCAGTATTTT.

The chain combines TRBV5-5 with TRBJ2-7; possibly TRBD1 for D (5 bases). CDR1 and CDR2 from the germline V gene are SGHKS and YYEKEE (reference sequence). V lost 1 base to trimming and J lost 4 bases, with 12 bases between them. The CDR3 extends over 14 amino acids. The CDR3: CASSLQGVRYEQYF. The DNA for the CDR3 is TGTGCCAGCAGCTTGCAGGGTGTAAGGTACGAGCAGTACTTC.

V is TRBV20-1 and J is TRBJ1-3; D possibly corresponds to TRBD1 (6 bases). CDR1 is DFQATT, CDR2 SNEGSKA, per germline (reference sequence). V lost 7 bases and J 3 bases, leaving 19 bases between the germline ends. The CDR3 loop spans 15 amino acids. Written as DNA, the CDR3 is TGCAGTGGCCTCACTACAGGGCTGGGTGGAAACACCATATATTTT. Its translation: CSGLTTGLGGNTIYF.

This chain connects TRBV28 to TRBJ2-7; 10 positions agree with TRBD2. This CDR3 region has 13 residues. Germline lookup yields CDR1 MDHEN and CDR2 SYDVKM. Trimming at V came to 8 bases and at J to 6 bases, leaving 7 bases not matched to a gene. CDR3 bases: TGTGCCAGCTACCTAGCGGGAGTTGGCGAGCAGTACTTC. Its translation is CASYLAGVGEQYF.

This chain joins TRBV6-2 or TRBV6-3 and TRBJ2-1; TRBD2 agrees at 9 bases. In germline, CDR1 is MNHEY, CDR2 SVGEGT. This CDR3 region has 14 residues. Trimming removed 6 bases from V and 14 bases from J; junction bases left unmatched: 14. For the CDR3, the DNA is TGTGCCAGCAGCCGCCCCACATTAGCGGGAGAAGAGTTCTTC. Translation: CASSRPTLAGEEFF.

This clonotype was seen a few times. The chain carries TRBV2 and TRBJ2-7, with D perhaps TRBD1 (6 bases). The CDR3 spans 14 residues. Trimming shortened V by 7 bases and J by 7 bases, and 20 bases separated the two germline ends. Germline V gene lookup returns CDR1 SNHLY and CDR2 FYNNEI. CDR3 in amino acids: CASTSQGILKEQYF. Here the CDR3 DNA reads TGTGCCAGCACCTCGCAGGGGATATTAAAGGAGCAGTACTTC.

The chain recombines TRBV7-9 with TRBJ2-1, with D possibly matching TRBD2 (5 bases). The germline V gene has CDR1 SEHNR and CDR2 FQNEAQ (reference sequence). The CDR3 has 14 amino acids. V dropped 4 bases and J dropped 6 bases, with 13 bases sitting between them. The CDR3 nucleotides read TGTGCCAGCAGCTCATACACGGGGAGCAATGAGCAGTTCTTC. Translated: CASSSYTGSNEQFF.